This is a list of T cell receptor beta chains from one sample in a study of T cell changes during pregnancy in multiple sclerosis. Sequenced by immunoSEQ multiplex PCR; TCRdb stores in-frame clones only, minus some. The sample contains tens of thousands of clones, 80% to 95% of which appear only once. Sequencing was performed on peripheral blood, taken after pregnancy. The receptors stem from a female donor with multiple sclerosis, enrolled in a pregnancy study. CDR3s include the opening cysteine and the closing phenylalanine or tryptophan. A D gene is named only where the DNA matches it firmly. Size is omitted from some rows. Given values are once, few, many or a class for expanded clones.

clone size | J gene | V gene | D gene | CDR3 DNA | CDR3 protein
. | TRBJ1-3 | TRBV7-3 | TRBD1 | TGTGCCAGCAGCTTATCTCTCCCGGGACAGGGAAACACCATATATTTT | CASSLSLPGQGNTIYF
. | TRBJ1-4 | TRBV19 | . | TGTGCCAGTAGTATAGTCACGAGTGAAAAACTGTTTTTT | CASSIVTSEKLFF
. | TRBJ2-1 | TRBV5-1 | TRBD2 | TGCGCCAGCAGCTTGGCCGCTAGCGGGACCCCCAATGAGCAGTTCTTC | CASSLAASGTPNEQFF
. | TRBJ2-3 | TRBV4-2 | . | TGTGCCAGCAGCCCACAGGGGGGGGCCGTCACAGATACGCAGTATTTT | CASSPQGGAVTDTQYF
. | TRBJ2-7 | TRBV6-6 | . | TGTGCCAGCAGCTCTTCCAGGGCCTACGAGCAGTACTTC | CASSSSRAYEQYF
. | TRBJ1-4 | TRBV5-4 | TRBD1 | TGTGCCAGCAGCTACGACAGGGCGGGTGAAAAACTGTTTTTT | CASSYDRAGEKLFF
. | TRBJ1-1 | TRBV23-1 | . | TGCGCCAGCAGTCAATCTTCCGGAGTTGCGATCAGAGAGTGGGACACTGAAGCTTTCTTT | CASSQSSGVAIREWDTEAFF
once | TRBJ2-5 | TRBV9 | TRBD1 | TGTGCCAGCAGCGTAGGGCGGACAGGGGGGTACCAAGAGACCCAGTACTTC | CASSVGRTGGYQETQYF
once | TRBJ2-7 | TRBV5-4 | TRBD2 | TGTGCCAGCAGCGCCGGACTAGCGGCGAACTCCTACGAGCAGTACTTC | CASSAGLAANSYEQYF
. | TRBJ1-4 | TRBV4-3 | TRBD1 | TGCGCCAGCAGCCCGACAGGGGGCGTTAATGAAAAACTGTTTTTT | CASSPTGGVNEKLFF
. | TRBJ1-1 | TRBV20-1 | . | TGCAGTGCTAGAGATCGGGGTGAAGCTTTCTTT | CSARDRGEAFF
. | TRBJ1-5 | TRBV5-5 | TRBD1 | TGTGCCAGCAGCAAGGACAGGGGTGATCAGCCCCAGCATTTT | CASSKDRGDQPQHF
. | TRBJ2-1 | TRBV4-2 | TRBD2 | TGTGCCAGCAGCCAAGAACCCTCGTCTAGCGGGGGGGCCCTCAATGAGCAGTTCTTC | CASSQEPSSSGGALNEQFF
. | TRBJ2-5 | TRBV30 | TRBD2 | TGTGCCTGGTCGAGGGTGCGGGGGGGCGGGACCCAGTACTTC | CAWSRVRGGGTQYF
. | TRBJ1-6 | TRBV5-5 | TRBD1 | TGTGCCAGCAGCACGACAGGGGCCAATTCACCCCTCCACTTT | CASSTTGANSPLHF
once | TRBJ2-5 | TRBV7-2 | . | TGTGCCAGCAGCTTATGGGGGGGCTCAACCCTCCCCTCCACCCAGCACTTC | CASSLWGGSTLPSTQHF
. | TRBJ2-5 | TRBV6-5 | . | TGCCTTCCTACTATTCCAGGGGTGGGGGAGACCCAGTACTTC | CLPTIPGVGETQYF
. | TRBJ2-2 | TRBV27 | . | TGTGCCAGCAGTAGGGACACCAACACCGGGGAGCTGTTTTTT | CASSRDTNTGELFF
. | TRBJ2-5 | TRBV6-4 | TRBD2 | TGTGCCAGCACCCGGTATCAGCGGGGGCTCCAAGAGACCCAGTACTTC | CASTRYQRGLQETQYF
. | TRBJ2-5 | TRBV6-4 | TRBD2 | TGTGCCAGCAGTGAAGTAGCGGGGGGGCAGGAGACCCAGTACTTC | CASSEVAGGQETQYF
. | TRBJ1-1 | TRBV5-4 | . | TGTGCCAGCAGCCGCGACAAGAACACTGAAGCTTTCTTT | CASSRDKNTEAFF
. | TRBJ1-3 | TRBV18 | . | TGTGCCAGCTCACCTCCAGGGGCAGGTCGTACATCCTCTGGAAACACCATATATTTT | CASSPPGAGRTSSGNTIYF
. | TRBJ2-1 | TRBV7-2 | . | TGTGCCAGCAGCTTAGTTATCCCTAGCCTAAGCTCCTACAATGAGCAGTTCTTC | CASSLVIPSLSSYNEQFF
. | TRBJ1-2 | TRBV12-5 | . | TGTGCTAGTGGTCCCGGACAGAATGGCTACACCTTC | CASGPGQNGYTF
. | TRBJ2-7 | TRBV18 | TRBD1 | TGTGCCAGCTCACCACCGGACAGGAGAGGTCCCTACGAGCAGTACTTC | CASSPPDRRGPYEQYF
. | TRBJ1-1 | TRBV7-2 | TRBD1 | TGTGCCAGCAGCACCCGGGGACAGGCGAAAGCTTTCTTT | CASSTRGQAKAFF
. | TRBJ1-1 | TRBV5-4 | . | TGTGCCAGCAGCGGAAGCAGGGAAGCTTTCTTT | CASSGSREAFF
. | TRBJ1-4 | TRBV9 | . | TGTGCCAGCAGCGTCGACAGCTACATTAATGAAAAACTGTTTTTT | CASSVDSYINEKLFF
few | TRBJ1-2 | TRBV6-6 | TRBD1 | TGTGCCAGCAGTGGGACAGGGGGCGCAGGGAATGGCTACACCTTC | CASSGTGGAGNGYTF
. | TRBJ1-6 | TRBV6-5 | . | TGTGCCAGCAGTGCGGGCGCGACTTATAATTCACCCCTCCACTTT | CASSAGATYNSPLHF
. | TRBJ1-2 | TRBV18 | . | TGTGCCAGCTCACCGGAGGAATTCTATGGCTACACCTTC | CASSPEEFYGYTF
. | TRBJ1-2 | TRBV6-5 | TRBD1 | TGTGCCAGCAGTTCCGACAGGGGGCGTCTAGGCTACACCTTC | CASSSDRGRLGYTF
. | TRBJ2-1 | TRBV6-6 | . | TGTGCCAGCAGTTACTCGCCCTCGGGGAATGAGCAGTTCTTC | CASSYSPSGNEQFF
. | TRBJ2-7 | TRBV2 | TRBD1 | TGTGCCAGCACCCTCACCCGGGGACAGGGGACAAACGAGCAGTACTTC | CASTLTRGQGTNEQYF
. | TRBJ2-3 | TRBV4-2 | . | TGTGCCACCGGGGGACCTAGCACAGATACGCAGTATTTT | CATGGPSTDTQYF
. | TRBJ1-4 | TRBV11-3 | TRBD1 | TGTGCCAGCAGCTTAACCCCGGGACAGGGAAAGGGAAAACTGTTTTTT | CASSLTPGQGKGKLFF
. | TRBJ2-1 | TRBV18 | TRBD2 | TGTGCCAGCTCCCAACTAGCGGGGGGGCGTAATTCCTACAATGAGCAGTTCTTC | CASSQLAGGRNSYNEQFF
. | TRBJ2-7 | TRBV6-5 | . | TGTGCCAGCAGTTACTCCGACAGCCGCTACGAGCAGTACTTC | CASSYSDSRYEQYF
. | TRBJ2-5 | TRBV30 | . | TGTGCCTGGAGTGCTAGCGCAAAAGAGACCCAGTACTTC | CAWSASAKETQYF
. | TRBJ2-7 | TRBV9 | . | TGTGCCAGCAGCGTAGGGGGGGTCACCTACGAGCAGTACTTC | CASSVGGVTYEQYF
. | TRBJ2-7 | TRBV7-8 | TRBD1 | TGTGCCAGCAGCTTAGGGGGACAGGCCTACGAGCAGTACTTC | CASSLGGQAYEQYF
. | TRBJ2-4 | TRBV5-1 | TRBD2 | TGCGCCAGCAGCCCTACTAGCGGGGGGGCCTCTGGAAACATTCAGTACTTC | CASSPTSGGASGNIQYF
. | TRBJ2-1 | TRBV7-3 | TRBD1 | TGTGCCAGCAGCTTAATGGGGCAGGGGGCTGAGAATGAGCAGTTCTTC | CASSLMGQGAENEQFF
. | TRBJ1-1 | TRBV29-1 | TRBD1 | TGCAGCGTTGAGGGACAGCTTGAAGCTTTCTTT | CSVEGQLEAFF
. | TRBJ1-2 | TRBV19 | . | TGTGCCAGTAGTCGCGTTGGGGCCCCCAACTATGGCTACACCTTC | CASSRVGAPNYGYTF
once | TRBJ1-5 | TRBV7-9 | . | TGTGCCAGCAGCCCGAATACCCCGAGCGGGCCCCAGCATTTT | CASSPNTPSGPQHF
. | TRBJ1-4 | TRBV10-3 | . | TGTGCCACCCGAACGCCGGACAGTAATGAAAAACTGTTTTTT | CATRTPDSNEKLFF